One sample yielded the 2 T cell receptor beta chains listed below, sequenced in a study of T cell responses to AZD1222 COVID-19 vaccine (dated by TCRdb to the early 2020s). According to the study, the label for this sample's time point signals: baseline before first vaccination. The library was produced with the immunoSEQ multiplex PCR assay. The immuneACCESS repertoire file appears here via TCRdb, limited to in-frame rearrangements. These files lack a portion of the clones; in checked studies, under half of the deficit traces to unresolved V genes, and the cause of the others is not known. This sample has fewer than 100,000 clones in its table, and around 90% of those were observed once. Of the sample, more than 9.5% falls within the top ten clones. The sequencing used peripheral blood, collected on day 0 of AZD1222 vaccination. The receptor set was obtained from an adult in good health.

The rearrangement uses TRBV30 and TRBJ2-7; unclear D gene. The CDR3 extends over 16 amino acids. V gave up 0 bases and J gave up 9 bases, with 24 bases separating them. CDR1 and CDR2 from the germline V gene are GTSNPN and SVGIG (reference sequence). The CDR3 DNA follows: TGTGCCTGGAGTGTACCGCCAGCAGCGAAAACAAACGGGCAGTACTTC. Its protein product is CAWSVPPAAKTNGQYF. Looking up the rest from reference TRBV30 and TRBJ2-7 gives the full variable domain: SQTIHQWPATLVQPVGSPLSLECTVEGTSNPNLYWYRQAAGRGLQLLFYSVGIGQISSEVPQNLSASRPQDRQFILSSKKLLLSDSGFYLCAWSVPPAAKTNGQYFGPGTRLTVT.

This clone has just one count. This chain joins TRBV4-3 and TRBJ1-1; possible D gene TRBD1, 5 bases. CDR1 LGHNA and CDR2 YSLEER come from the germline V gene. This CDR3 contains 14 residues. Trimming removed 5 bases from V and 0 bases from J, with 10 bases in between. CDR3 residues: CASSKGLMNTEAFF. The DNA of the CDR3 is TGCGCCAGCAGCAAGGGACTGATGAACACTGAAGCTTTCTTT.